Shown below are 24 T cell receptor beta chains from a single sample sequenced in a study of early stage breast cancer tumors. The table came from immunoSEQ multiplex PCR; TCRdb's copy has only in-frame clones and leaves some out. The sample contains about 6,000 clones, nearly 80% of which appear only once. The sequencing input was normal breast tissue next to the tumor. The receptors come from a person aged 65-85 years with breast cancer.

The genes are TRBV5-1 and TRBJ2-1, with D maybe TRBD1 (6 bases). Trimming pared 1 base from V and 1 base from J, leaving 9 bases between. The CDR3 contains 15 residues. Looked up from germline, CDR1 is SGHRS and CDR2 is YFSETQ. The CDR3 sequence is CASSLKQGSYNEQFF. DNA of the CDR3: TGCGCCAGCAGCTTGAAACAGGGTTCCTACAATGAGCAGTTCTTC.

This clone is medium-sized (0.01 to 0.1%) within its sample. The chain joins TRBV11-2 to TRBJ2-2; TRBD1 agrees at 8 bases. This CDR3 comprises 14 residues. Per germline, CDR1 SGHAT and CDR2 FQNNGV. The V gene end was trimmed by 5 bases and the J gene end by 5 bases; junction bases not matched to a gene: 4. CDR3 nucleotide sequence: TGTGCCAGCAGCCTAGGACAGGGAACCGGGGAGCTGTTTTTT. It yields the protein CASSLGQGTGELFF.

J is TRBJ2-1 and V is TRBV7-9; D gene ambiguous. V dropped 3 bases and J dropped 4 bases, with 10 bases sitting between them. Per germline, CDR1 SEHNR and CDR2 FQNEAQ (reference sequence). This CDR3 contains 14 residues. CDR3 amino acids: CASSFLADYNEQFF. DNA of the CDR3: TGTGCCAGCAGCTTCCTGGCCGATTACAATGAGCAGTTCTTC.

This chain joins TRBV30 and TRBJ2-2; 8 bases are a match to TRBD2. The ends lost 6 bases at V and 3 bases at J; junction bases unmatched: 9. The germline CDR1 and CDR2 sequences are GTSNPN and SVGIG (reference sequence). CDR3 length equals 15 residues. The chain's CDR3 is CACPLGGGYTGELFF. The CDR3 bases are TGTGCCTGCCCGTTGGGCGGGGGGTACACCGGGGAGCTGTTTTTT. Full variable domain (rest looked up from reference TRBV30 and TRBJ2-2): SQTIHQWPATLVQPVGSPLSLECTVEGTSNPNLYWYRQAAGRGLQLLFYSVGIGQISSEVPQNLSASRPQDRQFILSSKKLLLSDSGFYLCACPLGGGYTGELFFGEGSRLTVL.

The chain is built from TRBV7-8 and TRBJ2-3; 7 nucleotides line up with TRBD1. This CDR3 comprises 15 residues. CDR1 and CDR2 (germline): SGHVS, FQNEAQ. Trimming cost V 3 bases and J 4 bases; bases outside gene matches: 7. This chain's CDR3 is CASSFPQGIADTQYF. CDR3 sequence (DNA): TGTGCCAGCAGCTTCCCACAGGGGATCGCAGATACGCAGTATTTT.

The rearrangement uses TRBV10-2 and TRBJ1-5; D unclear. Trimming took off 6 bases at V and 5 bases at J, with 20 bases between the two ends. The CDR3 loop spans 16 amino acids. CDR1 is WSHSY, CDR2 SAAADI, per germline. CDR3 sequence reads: CASSHTSGRSDQPQHF. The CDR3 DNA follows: TGCGCCAGCAGCCACACTTCGGGGAGATCCGATCAGCCCCAGCATTTT.

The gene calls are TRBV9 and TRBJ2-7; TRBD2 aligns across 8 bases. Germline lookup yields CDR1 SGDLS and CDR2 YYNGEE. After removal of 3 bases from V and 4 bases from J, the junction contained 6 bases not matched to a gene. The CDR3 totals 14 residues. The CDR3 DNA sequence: TGTGCCAGCAGCGGGCGGACTAGCAGTTACGAGCAGTACTTC. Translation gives CASSGRTSSYEQYF.

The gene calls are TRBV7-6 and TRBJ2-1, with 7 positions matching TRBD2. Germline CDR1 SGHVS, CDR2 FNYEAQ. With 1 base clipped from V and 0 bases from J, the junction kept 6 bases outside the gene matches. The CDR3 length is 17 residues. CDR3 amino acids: CASSLVGGRGSYNEQFF. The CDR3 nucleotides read TGTGCCAGCAGCTTAGTCGGGGGGAGGGGCTCCTACAATGAGCAGTTCTTC.

As DNA, the CDR3 is TGCGCCAGCAGCCCTGGGGCAGGCCATGAAAACACTGAAGCTTTCTTT. This sequence encodes CASSPGAGHENTEAFF. V usage is TRBV5-1 and J usage is TRBJ1-1; D is perhaps TRBD1 (5 bases). CDR3 length equals 16 residues. V lost 4 bases, J lost 2 bases, and 18 bases lay in between. In germline, CDR1 is SGHRS, CDR2 YFSETQ.

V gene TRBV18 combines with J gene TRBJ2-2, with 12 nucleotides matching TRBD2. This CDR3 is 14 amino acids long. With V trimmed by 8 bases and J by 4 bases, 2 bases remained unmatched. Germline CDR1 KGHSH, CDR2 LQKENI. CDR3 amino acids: CASGLAGLTGELFF. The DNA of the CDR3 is TGTGCCAGCGGACTAGCGGGACTCACCGGGGAGCTGTTTTTT.

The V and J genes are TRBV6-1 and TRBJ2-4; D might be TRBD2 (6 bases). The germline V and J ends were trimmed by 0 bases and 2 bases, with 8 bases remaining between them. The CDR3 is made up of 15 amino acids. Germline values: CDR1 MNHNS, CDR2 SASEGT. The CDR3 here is CASSEARGTKNIQYF. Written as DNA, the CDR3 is TGTGCCAGCAGTGAAGCTCGGGGGACCAAAAACATTCAGTACTTC.

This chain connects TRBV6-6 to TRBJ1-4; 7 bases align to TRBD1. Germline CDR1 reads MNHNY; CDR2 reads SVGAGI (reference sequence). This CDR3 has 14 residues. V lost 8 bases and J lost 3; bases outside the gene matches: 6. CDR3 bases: TGTGCCAGCCGTACAGGGGCCCCTAATGAAAAACTGTTTTTT. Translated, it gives CASRTGAPNEKLFF.

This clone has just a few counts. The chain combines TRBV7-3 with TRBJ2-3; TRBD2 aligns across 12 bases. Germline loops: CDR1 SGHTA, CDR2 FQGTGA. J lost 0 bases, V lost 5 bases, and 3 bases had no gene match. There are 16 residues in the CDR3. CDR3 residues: CASSPGTSGSTDTQYF. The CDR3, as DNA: TGTGCCAGCAGCCCCGGGACTAGCGGGAGCACAGATACGCAGTATTTT.

CDR3 protein: CASSFTQRNSPLHF. The DNA for the CDR3 is TGTGCCAGCAGCTTCACACAGCGGAATTCACCCCTCCACTTT. This chain uses TRBV7-9 with TRBJ1-6, with D uncertain. The CDR3 sequence is 14 residues long. In germline, CDR1 is SEHNR, CDR2 FQNEAQ (reference sequence). V was clipped by 3 bases and J by 7 bases, with 10 bases between them.

In nucleotides, the CDR3 is TGTGCCTGGGATAGACAGTCCTCTGGGGCCAACGTCCTGACTTTC. It is translated as CAWDRQSSGANVLTF. J is TRBJ2-6 and V is TRBV30; tentatively, D is TRBD1 (5 bases). This CDR3 spans 15 amino acids. Germline V CDR1 and CDR2: GTSNPN, SVGIG (reference sequence). V dropped 5 bases and J dropped 0 bases, with 11 bases sitting between them.

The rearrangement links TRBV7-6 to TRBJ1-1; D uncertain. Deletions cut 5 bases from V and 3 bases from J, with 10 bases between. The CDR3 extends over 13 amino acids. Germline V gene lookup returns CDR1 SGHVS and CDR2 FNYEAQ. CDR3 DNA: TGTGCCAGCAGCCAGAGCGGCTACACTGAAGCTTTCTTT. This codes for CASSQSGYTEAFF.

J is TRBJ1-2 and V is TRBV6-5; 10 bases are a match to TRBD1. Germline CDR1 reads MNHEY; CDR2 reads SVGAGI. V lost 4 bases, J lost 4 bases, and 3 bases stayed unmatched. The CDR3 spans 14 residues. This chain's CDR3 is CASSSTGGIYGYTF. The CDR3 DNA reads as TGTGCCAGCAGTTCGACAGGGGGCATCTATGGCTACACCTTC.

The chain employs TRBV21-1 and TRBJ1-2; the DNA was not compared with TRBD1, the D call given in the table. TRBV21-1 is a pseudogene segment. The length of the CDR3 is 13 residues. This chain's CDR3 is CASSTTGADGYTF. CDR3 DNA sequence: TGTGCCAGCAGCACGACAGGGGCAGATGGCTACACCTTC.

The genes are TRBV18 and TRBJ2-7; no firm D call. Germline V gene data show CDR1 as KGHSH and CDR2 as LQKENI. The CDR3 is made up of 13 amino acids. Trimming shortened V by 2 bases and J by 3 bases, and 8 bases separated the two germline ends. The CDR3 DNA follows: TGTGCCAGCTCACCAGCGGCAGACTACGAGCAGTACTTC. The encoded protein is CASSPAADYEQYF.

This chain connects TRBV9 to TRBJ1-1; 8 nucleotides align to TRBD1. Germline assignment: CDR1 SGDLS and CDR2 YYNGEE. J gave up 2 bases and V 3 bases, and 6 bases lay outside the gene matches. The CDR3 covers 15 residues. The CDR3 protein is CASSASGGRNTEAFF. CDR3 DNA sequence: TGTGCCAGCAGCGCATCAGGGGGCCGAAACACTGAAGCTTTCTTT.

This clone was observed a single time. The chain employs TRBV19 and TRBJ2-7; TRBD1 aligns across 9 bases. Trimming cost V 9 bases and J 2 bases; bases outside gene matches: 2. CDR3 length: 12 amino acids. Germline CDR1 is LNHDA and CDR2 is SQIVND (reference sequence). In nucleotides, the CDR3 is TGTGCCAGCAGACAGGGGGCCTACGAGCAGTACTTC. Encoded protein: CASRQGAYEQYF.

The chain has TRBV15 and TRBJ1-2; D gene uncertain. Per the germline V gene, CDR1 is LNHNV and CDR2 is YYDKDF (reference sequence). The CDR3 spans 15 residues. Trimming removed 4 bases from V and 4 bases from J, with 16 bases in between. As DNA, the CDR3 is TGTGCCACCAGCAATGGAATTGGCTACAGCTATGGCTACACCTTC. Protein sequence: CATSNGIGYSYGYTF.

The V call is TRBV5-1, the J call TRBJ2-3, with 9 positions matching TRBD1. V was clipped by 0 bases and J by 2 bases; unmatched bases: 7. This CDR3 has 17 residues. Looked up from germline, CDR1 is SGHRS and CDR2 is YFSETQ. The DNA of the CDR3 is TGCGCCAGCAGCTTGGACCCGGGACAGGGATCCACAGATACGCAGTATTTT. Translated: CASSLDPGQGSTDTQYF.

The CDR3 sequence: CASSSLGQFTEAFF. The CDR3 DNA sequence: TGTGCCAGCAGCTCCCTGGGACAGTTCACTGAAGCTTTCTTT. The chain employs TRBV7-8 and TRBJ1-1; 7 bases map to TRBD1. J gave up 4 bases and V 4 bases, and 6 bases lay outside the gene matches. CDR3 length: 14 residues. The germline V gene has CDR1 SGHVS and CDR2 FQNEAQ. The full variable domain, its missing parts supplied by reference TRBV7-8 and TRBJ1-1, is GAGVSQSPRYKVAKRGQDVALRCDPISGHVSLFWYQQALGQGPEFLTYFQNEAQLDKSGLPSDRFFAERPEGSVSTLKIQRTQQEDSAVYLCASSSLGQFTEAFFGQGTRLTVV.